The clone carrying this TCR beta chain showed up many times. This sample is drawn from a study of T-cell reconstitution after alpha-beta-depleted transplantation in children. The length of the CDR3 is 13 residues. V gave up 5 bases and J gave up 5 bases, with 13 bases separating them. Germline lookup yields CDR1 SGHTA and CDR2 FQGTGA. Preparation of the TCRbeta library was carried out with unique molecular identifiers. Via MiXCR, TCRdb re-called the PCR reads, giving one row per CDR3 protein. The sample includes about 260,000 distinct CDR3 sequences, roughly 8% seen only once; the top ten take 6.3%. This clonotype was sampled from a male patient aged 5 to 17 who had a stem cell transplant for acute lymphoblastic leukemia, so the T cells may come from the graft donor. The chain combines TRBV7-3 with TRBJ2-7; D is unresolved. The sample here was PBMCs, mostly from graft donor cells, taken 180 days after TCRalphabeta/CD19-depleted stem cell transplant. CDR3 residues: CASSQSALDEQYF. CDR3 bases: TGTGCCAGCAGCCAATCCGCTTTAGACGAGCAGTACTTC.